The clone carrying this T cell receptor beta chain was seen just once. What it binds is unknown. This sample is drawn from a study of blood T cells in healthy people across ages. General study results and limits: Whereas aged donors had fewer naive CD4+ cells, long-lived donors had more of them and higher diversity. Roughly linear declines in TCR beta diversity per million T cells occurred with age.

There are 14 residues in the CDR3. Looked up from germline, CDR1 is SGHTA and CDR2 is FQGNSA. V trimming: 0 bases; J trimming: 7 bases; junction bases outside the gene matches: 5. Per sample, extraction of total RNA gave at least 5.5 micrograms in every case. Using a J-beta primer mix together with a sample-barcoded 5' primer, a second PCR was run for roughly 7 to 12 cycles. At least 3 million CDR3-containing paired-end reads were obtained per sample. TCRdb processed the 5' RACE reads anew with MiXCR; each CDR3 protein has one entry. The repertoire consists of about 1.5 million distinct CDR3 sequences, with about 45% occurring once and the leading ten covering over 3.5%.

The specimen was blood. The chain carries TRBV7-2 and TRBJ1-2; TRBD1 matches 7 bases. The TCR originated in a woman younger than 35 in good health. The CDR3 sequence: CASSLARQGCGYTF. The CDR3 DNA reads as TGTGCCAGCAGCTTAGCGCGACAGGGTTGTGGCTACACCTTC. The full variable domain, its missing parts supplied by reference TRBV7-2 and TRBJ1-2, is GAGVSQSPSNKVTEKGKDVELRCDPISGHTALYWYRQSLGQGLEFLIYFQGNSAPDKSGLPSDRFSAERTGGSVSTLTIQRTQQEDSAVYLCASSLARQGCGYTFGSGTRLTVV.